These 21 T cell receptor beta chains came from one sample sequenced in a study of T cell changes during pregnancy in multiple sclerosis. The data were produced by immunoSEQ multiplex PCR, yet TCRdb's version contains in-frame clones alone and is incomplete. The repertoire holds about 110,000 clones, with about 90% as singletons. The material was peripheral blood, obtained before pregnancy. Every receptor here comes from a female donor with multiple sclerosis, enrolled in a pregnancy study.

V gene TRBV19 combines with J gene TRBJ1-6, with 7 positions matching TRBD1. The CDR3 totals 17 residues. J lost 7 bases, V lost 3 bases, and 12 bases had no gene match. Germline V gene data show CDR1 as LNHDA and CDR2 as SQIVND (reference sequence). CDR3 sequence reads: CASSILATGRPNSPLHF. Written as DNA, the CDR3 is TGTGCCAGTAGTATTTTGGCGACAGGGAGGCCCAATTCACCCCTCCACTTT.

For the CDR3, the DNA is TGCGCCAGCAGCACCCCGGCCGGGAGCTACACAGATACGCAGTATTTT. It is translated as CASSTPAGSYTDTQYF. This chain joins TRBV5-1 and TRBJ2-3; a weak D match, TRBD2 (6 bases). Trimming pared 4 bases from V and 2 bases from J, leaving 17 bases between. Germline CDR1 is SGHRS and CDR2 is YFSETQ. The CDR3 has 16 residues.

This clone occurred once. The V and J genes are TRBV5-5 and TRBJ1-2, with 8 bases aligning to TRBD1. The CDR3 has 14 amino acids. V was pared by 5 bases and J by 5 bases, with 8 bases of the junction left unmatched. CDR1 and CDR2 from the germline V gene are SGHKS and YYEKEE (reference sequence). This CDR3 reads CASRTQGARYGYTF. In DNA, the CDR3 is TGTGCCAGCAGGACCCAGGGGGCCCGATATGGCTACACCTTC.

The chain recombines TRBV6-1 with TRBJ1-5, with D possibly TRBD1 on 5 matching bases. The V end was cut by 2 bases, the J end by 5 bases, with 13 bases between. The length of the CDR3 is 15 residues. Germline V gene sequence: CDR1 MNHNS, CDR2 SASEGT. The CDR3 protein is CASSEWGDEDQPQHF. Written as DNA, the CDR3 is TGTGCCAGCAGTGAATGGGGGGATGAGGATCAGCCCCAGCATTTT.

CDR3 sequence reads: CASRARRMEAFF. The CDR3 DNA follows: TGTGCCAGCAGAGCCCGAAGAATGGAAGCTTTCTTT. V and J are TRBV28 and TRBJ1-1; D unclear. This CDR3 contains 12 residues. Per the germline V gene, CDR1 is MDHEN and CDR2 is SYDVKM. The V end lost 6 bases, the J end lost 8 bases, and 13 bases lay between the germline ends. The complete variable domain, with remaining parts taken from reference TRBV28 and TRBJ1-1, reads DVKVTQSSRYLVKRTGEKVFLECVQDMDHENMFWYRQDPGLGLRLIYFSYDVKMKEKGDIPEGYSVSREKKERFSLILESASTNQTSMYLCASRARRMEAFFGQGTRLTVV.

This clone came up once. This chain uses TRBV27 with TRBJ1-2; 10 bases match TRBD1. The J segment lost 6 bases and the V segment lost 10 bases, leaving 8 bases of the junction unmatched. The CDR3 has 13 amino acids. Germline-derived CDR1 and CDR2 are MNHEY and SMNVEV (reference sequence). CDR3 coding DNA: TGTGCCACCACCCGGACAGGGGGGGATGGCTACACCTTC. It specifies CATTRTGGDGYTF.

The chain combines TRBV27 with TRBJ1-4; 8 bases are shared with TRBD1. Losses at the gene ends were 5 bases for V and 4 bases for J; bases not matched to a gene: 3. CDR1 and CDR2 from the germline V gene are MNHEY and SMNVEV (reference sequence). The CDR3 contains 14 residues. As DNA, the CDR3 is TGTGCCAGCAGTCCTGGACAGGGTAATGAAAAACTGTTTTTT. Its translation: CASSPGQGNEKLFF.

The J gene is TRBJ2-7, the V gene TRBV7-8; a weak D match, TRBD2 (7 bases). Trimming left V 7 bases short and J 2 bases short, with 15 bases between. The CDR3 consists of 14 residues. The germline CDR1 and CDR2 sequences are SGHVS and FQNEAQ. CDR3 sequence (DNA): TGTGCCAGCACATTTACCGGGGGGCCCTACGAGCAGTACTTC. As protein: CASTFTGGPYEQYF.

The rearrangement uses TRBV5-1 and TRBJ1-4; the D is unclear. The CDR3 runs to 14 residues. The V gene lost 0 bases and the J gene lost 3 bases, with 6 bases spanning the gap. CDR1 and CDR2 from the germline V gene are SGHRS and YFSETQ. The CDR3 loop reads CASSLGGSNEKLFF. CDR3 nucleotides: TGCGCCAGCAGCTTGGGAGGATCTAATGAAAAACTGTTTTTT.

The V and J genes are TRBV10-3 and TRBJ2-2, with 7 bases that match TRBD2. With V trimmed by 6 bases and J by 5 bases, 9 bases remained unmatched. The CDR3 totals 15 residues. CDR1 is ENHRY and CDR2 is SYGVKD in the germline V gene. CDR3 residues: CAISDGGSGTGELFF. In nucleotides, the CDR3 is TGTGCCATCAGCGACGGGGGGAGTGGGACCGGGGAGCTGTTTTTT.

Concerning this clone: The sample carries other DNA sequences with the same CDR3. This chain connects TRBV27 to TRBJ2-7; D is perhaps TRBD2 (5 bases). V was trimmed by 3 bases and J by 0 bases, leaving 9 bases between them. The CDR3 runs to 14 residues. Germline V gene sequence: CDR1 MNHEY, CDR2 SMNVEV (reference sequence). Here the CDR3 DNA reads TGTGCCAGCAGTTTGGCCGGGGACTCCTACGAGCAGTACTTC. This sequence encodes CASSLAGDSYEQYF.

This chain links TRBV28 with TRBJ1-1; D remains unclear. Germline loops: CDR1 MDHEN, CDR2 SYDVKM. CDR3 size: 12 residues. Trimming removed 3 bases from V and 4 bases from J, with 6 bases in between. CDR3: CASSFSGTEAFF. As DNA, the CDR3 is TGTGCCAGCAGTTTCTCGGGCACTGAAGCTTTCTTT.

The CDR3, as DNA: TGTGCCAGCAGCTTACCAATCACAGGCAGGGACTATGGCTACACCTTC. Protein: CASSLPITGRDYGYTF. The chain uses TRBV6-6 and TRBJ1-2; D is possibly TRBD1 (5 bases). V lost 6 bases and J lost 3, with 20 bases in between. CDR3 size: 16 residues. The germline V gene has CDR1 MNHNY and CDR2 SVGAGI (reference sequence).

This chain joins TRBV7-2 and TRBJ1-2; 7 bases line up with TRBD1. Germline lookup yields CDR1 SGHTA and CDR2 FQGNSA. Trimming cost V 5 bases and J 4 bases; bases outside gene matches: 10. CDR3 length equals 15 residues. The CDR3 nucleotides are TGTGCCAGCAGCCCGACCTGGGACAGCTTCTATGGCTACACCTTC. Translated, it gives CASSPTWDSFYGYTF.

V gene TRBV5-4 combines with J gene TRBJ1-1; D is perhaps TRBD1 (5 bases). The germline V gene encodes CDR1 SGHNT and CDR2 YYREEE (reference sequence). The V end lost 0 bases, the J end lost 4 bases, and 16 bases lay between the germline ends. The CDR3 covers 16 residues. CDR3 region: CASSLDRGGVGTEAFF. CDR3 DNA sequence: TGTGCCAGCAGCTTGGATCGGGGAGGGGTTGGCACTGAAGCTTTCTTT.

This clone is a singleton in its sample. This chain uses TRBV7-9 with TRBJ2-1; the match to TRBD2 covers 8 bases. The length of the CDR3 is 15 residues. Germline values: CDR1 SEHNR, CDR2 FQNEAQ (reference sequence). Losses at the gene ends were 4 bases for V and 9 bases for J; bases not matched to a gene: 11. The CDR3 nucleotides read TGTGCCAGCAGCTACCGAGCGGGAGTACTTCCTGAGCAGTTCTTC. Residues: CASSYRAGVLPEQFF.

V is TRBV11-3 and J is TRBJ2-3, with 7 nucleotides matching TRBD2. CDR1 and CDR2 from the germline V gene are SGHNT and YENEEA. The CDR3 has 16 residues. The trim removed 4 bases at V and 2 bases at J, leaving 9 bases unmatched. CDR3: CASSYLLSGATDTQYF. The CDR3 nucleotides read TGTGCCAGCAGCTACTTACTGAGCGGGGCCACAGATACGCAGTATTTT.

The chain recombines TRBV5-1 with TRBJ2-3, with TRBD2 as a possible D gene (5 bases). This CDR3 has 15 residues. The germline CDR1 and CDR2 sequences are SGHRS and YFSETQ. The V end was cut by 0 bases, the J end by 6 bases, with 14 bases between. The CDR3 here is CASSLAGIATDTQYF. The CDR3 region has the DNA TGCGCCAGCAGCTTGGCGGGAATAGCGACGGATACGCAGTATTTT.

In DNA form, the CDR3 reads TGTGCCAGCACCTCCCTACTGGTGGACAATGAGCAGTTCTTC. This translates into CASTSLLVDNEQFF. This sequence joins TRBV7-9 and TRBJ2-1; D unclear. The V end lost 7 bases, the J end lost 5 bases, and 15 bases lay between the germline ends. CDR3 length equals 14 residues. Germline CDR1 is SEHNR and CDR2 is FQNEAQ (reference sequence). The variable domain in full, completed from reference TRBV7-9 and TRBJ2-1, reads DTGVSQNPRHKITKRGQNVTFRCDPISEHNRLYWYRQTLGQGPEFLTYFQNEAQLEKSRLLSDRFSAERPKGSFSTLEIQRTEQGDSAMYLCASTSLLVDNEQFFGPGTRLTVL.

CDR3 sequence (DNA): TGTGCCAGTAGTATTGGGCAGGGAAGGACTAATGAAAAACTGTTTTTT. This translates into CASSIGQGRTNEKLFF. This rearrangement joins TRBV19 to TRBJ1-4, with D possibly being TRBD1 (5 bases). V was shortened by 3 bases and J by 2 bases, with 13 bases between the two germline ends. The CDR3 spans 16 residues. Germline values: CDR1 LNHDA, CDR2 SQIVND (reference sequence).

The chain carries TRBV6-6 and TRBJ2-1, with TRBD2 identical over 7 bases. This CDR3 is built from 14 residues. Germline CDR1 is MNHNY and CDR2 is SVGAGI (reference sequence). V shed 6 bases and J 3 bases; nucleotides not matched to a gene: 5. The chain's CDR3 is CASSTSVDYNEQFF. DNA of the CDR3: TGTGCCAGCAGCACTAGCGTGGACTACAATGAGCAGTTCTTC.